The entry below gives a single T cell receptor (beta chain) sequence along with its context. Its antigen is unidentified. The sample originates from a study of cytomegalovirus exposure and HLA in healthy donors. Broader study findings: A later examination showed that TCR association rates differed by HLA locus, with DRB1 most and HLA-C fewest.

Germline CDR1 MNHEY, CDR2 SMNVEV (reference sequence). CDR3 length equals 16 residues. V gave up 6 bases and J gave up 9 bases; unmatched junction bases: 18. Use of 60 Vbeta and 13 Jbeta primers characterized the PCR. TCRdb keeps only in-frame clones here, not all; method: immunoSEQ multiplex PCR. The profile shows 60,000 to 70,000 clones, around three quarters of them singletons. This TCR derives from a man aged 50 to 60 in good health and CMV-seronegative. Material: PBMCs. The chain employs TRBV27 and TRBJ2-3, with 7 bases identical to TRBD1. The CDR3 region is CASRPGRDRAHMTQYF. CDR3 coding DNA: TGTGCCAGCAGGCCTGGCCGGGACAGAGCTCACATGACGCAGTATTTT.